This T cell receptor (beta chain) is from a study of PD-1 blockade in mismatch repair-deficient tumors. Whole-study context: Enrolled about 2013-2017, patients had progressing, pretreated mismatch repair-deficient cancers of 12 to 13 types. Study-wide findings and caveats: Tumor-resident clones, often undetectable pretreatment in blood, expanded then contracted after pembrolizumab.

For this clone: Its antigen is not known.

The protocol was immunoSEQ multiplex PCR, while the TCRdb copy is restricted to in-frame clones and leaves out a portion. The sample includes approximately 110,000 clones, around three quarters of them seen just once. All patients were mismatch repair deficient, assessed by either PCR or immunohistochemistry. TCR sequencing covered a few patients who responded to pembrolizumab. The CDR3 has 12 residues. Trimming left V 7 bases short and J 0 bases short, with 7 bases between. The germline gives CDR1 MNHNS, CDR2 SASEGT. This sequence joins TRBV6-1 and TRBJ2-7; no clear D. This sequence was found in an adult with mismatch repair-deficient cancer. Sequencing used peripheral blood, obtained roughly 13 months after starting pembrolizumab. In nucleotides, the CDR3 is TGTGCCAGCACCCGCAGCTCCTACGAGCAGTACTTC. Translating it yields CASTRSSYEQYF.